This is a list of T cell receptor beta chains from one sample in a study of T cells expressing NK-cell markers. One entry per CDR3 protein, without DNA, is what TCRdb gives after re-calling the 5' RACE reads. The sample table sets out fewer than 300,000 distinct CDR3 sequences. Sequenced material: blood T cells: a sorted CD56 or NKG2C T cell subset, CD4+ or CD8+ T cells, or bulk PBMC T cells (not recorded which). These receptors were collected from a woman aged 18 to 75 in good health. The CDR3 runs from the conserved cysteine through the conserved F or W.

V: TRBV12-3/TRBV12-4; J: TRBJ2-3; CDR3: CASSFPSGSDTDTQYF
V: TRBV11-2; J: TRBJ2-3; CDR3: CASSPEGGTEFTDTQYF
V: TRBV3-1; J: TRBJ2-4; CDR3: CASSQDPVPKNIQYF
V: TRBV4-1; J: TRBJ2-2; CDR3: CASSQGQASTGELFF
V: TRBV20-1; J: TRBJ2-1; CDR3: CSARDPRRDEQFF
V: TRBV10-3; J: TRBJ1-2; CDR3: CATRTGLNYGYTF
V: TRBV19; J: TRBJ1-4; CDR3: CASSLRGITNEKLFF
V: TRBV10-3; J: TRBJ2-7; CDR3: CAIKGDRLGGEQYF
V: TRBV25-1; J: TRBJ2-7; CDR3: CASSPLVVLRAYEQYF
V: TRBV20-1; J: TRBJ1-5; CDR3: CSAAKESNQPQHF
V: TRBV6-5; J: TRBJ2-2; CDR3: CASILPGTGELFF
V: TRBV4-3; J: TRBJ2-2; CDR3: CASTGGRRPDGELFF
V: TRBV5-5; J: TRBJ2-7; CDR3: CASSLPGAYPREQYF
V: TRBV4-3; J: TRBJ2-7; CDR3: CASSQVLAGLDEQYF
V: TRBV5-1; J: TRBJ1-2; CDR3: CASSLNPGRGYTF
V: TRBV5-1; J: TRBJ2-5; CDR3: CASSPPSGGKTQYF
V: TRBV5-1; J: TRBJ2-7; CDR3: CASSPQNYEQYF
V: TRBV7-9; J: TRBJ1-4; CDR3: CASSFDSYNEKLFF
V: TRBV7-2; J: TRBJ1-2; CDR3: CASSQGQGALRGYTF
V: TRBV12-3/TRBV12-4; J: TRBJ2-3; CDR3: CASSNPRQGREDTQYF
V: TRBV29-1; J: TRBJ2-1; CDR3: CSAAPFGNNEQFF
V: TRBV4-3; J: TRBJ2-7; CDR3: CASSQEWRPRYEQYF
V: TRBV20-1; J: TRBJ2-3; CDR3: CSAGAGSESDTQYF
V: TRBV28; J: TRBJ2-4; CDR3: CASSFLGTDLAKNIQYF
V: TRBV6-5; J: TRBJ2-6; CDR3: CASRGRYSVLTF
V: TRBV20-1; J: TRBJ2-4; CDR3: CSASGEAGIAKNIQYF
V: TRBV18; J: TRBJ2-3; CDR3: CASSPRTSDTQYF
V: TRBV10-3; J: TRBJ2-7; CDR3: CAISESGGMREQYF
V: TRBV7-9; J: TRBJ2-1; CDR3: CASSSTGGLYNEQFF
V: TRBV7-2; J: TRBJ2-3; CDR3: CASSSTGTGVSDTQYF
V: TRBV5-1; J: TRBJ2-1; CDR3: CASSQTSGGANDQFF
V: TRBV12-3/TRBV12-4; J: TRBJ2-3; CDR3: CASSGGDRGRMDTQYF
V: TRBV5-1; J: TRBJ2-1; CDR3: CASSLENRGGLYGNEQFF
V: TRBV12-3/TRBV12-4; J: TRBJ2-1; CDR3: CASSQTPSSYNEQFF
V: TRBV5-1; J: TRBJ2-3; CDR3: CASSLVGQGNLDTQYF
V: TRBV20-1; J: TRBJ1-5; CDR3: CSARDSPQPQHF
V: TRBV10-3; J: TRBJ2-5; CDR3: CAISGAGGKETQYF
V: TRBV5-1; J: TRBJ2-5; CDR3: CASSSGSGVETQYF
V: TRBV28; J: TRBJ2-7; CDR3: CASILRDSGPYEQYF
V: TRBV12-3/TRBV12-4; J: TRBJ2-1; CDR3: CASRSTAGRYNEQFF
V: TRBV11-1; J: TRBJ2-1; CDR3: CASSLGRSVQKQYNEQFF
V: TRBV5-1; J: TRBJ2-3; CDR3: CASSFLLAGELDTQYF
V: TRBV7-2; J: TRBJ2-1; CDR3: CASSQSFSAASYNEQFF